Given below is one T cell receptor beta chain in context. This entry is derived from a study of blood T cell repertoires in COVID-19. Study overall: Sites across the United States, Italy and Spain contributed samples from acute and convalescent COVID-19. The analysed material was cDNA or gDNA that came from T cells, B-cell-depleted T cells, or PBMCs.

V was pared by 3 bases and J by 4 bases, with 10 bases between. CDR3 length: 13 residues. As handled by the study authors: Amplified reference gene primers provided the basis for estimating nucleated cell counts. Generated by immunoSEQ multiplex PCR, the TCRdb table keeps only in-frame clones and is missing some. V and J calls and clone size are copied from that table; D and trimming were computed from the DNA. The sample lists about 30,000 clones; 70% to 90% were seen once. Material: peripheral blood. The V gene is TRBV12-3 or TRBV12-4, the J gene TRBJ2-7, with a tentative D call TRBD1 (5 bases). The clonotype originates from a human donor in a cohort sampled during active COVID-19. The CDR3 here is CASSFARAYEQYF. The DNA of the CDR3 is TGTGCCAGCAGTTTCGCCAGGGCATACGAGCAGTACTTC.